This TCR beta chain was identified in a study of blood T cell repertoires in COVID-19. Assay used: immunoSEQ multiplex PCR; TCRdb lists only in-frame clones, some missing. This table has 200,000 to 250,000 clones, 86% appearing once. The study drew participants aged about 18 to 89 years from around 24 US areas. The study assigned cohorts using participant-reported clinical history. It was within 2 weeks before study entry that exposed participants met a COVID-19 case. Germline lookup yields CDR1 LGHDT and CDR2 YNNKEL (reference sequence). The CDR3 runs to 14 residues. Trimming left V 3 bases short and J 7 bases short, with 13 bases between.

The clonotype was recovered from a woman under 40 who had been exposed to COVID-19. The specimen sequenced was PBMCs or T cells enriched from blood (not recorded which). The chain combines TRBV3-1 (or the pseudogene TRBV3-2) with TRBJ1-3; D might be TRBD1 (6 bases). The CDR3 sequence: CASSHGGRGNTIYF. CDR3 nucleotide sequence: TGTGCCAGCAGCCACGGGGGGAGGGGGAACACCATATATTTT.